The rows below give T cell receptor beta chains drawn from one sample of a study of cytomegalovirus exposure and HLA in healthy donors. Sequenced by immunoSEQ multiplex PCR; TCRdb stores in-frame clones only, minus some. The sample records about 67,000 clones, 75% to 90% being singletons. The sample was PBMCs. The receptors come from a woman aged 25-40 years in good health and CMV-seropositive. Each CDR3 is given with its conserved first and last residue.

V gene	J gene	CDR3 protein
TRBV29-1	TRBJ1-3	CSGTGAGNTIYF
TRBV5-6	TRBJ1-2	CASSSKTGFVLDGYTF
TRBV11-2	TRBJ2-2	CASSLPPTTGELFF
TRBV6-1	TRBJ1-5	CASSGPAGAQQPQHF
TRBV30	TRBJ2-5	CAWSLGQGAQETQYF
TRBV7-9	TRBJ1-5	CASSLSVGNQPQHF
TRBV12-5	TRBJ1-2	CASGSTVLPYETF
TRBV7-9	TRBJ1-1	CASSLAQGEAFF
TRBV28	TRBJ1-2	CASIEGTAGGYTF
TRBV7-7	TRBJ2-1	CASSSQLRSGQFF
TRBV7-2	TRBJ2-1	CASSSPTLAGVQFF
TRBV5-1	TRBJ2-5	CASSLHRQETQYF
TRBV9	TRBJ2-2	CASSPRDFPGIGELFF
TRBV6-1	TRBJ2-3	CASSEMGRGGRAVDTQYF
TRBV6-4	TRBJ2-1	CASRSPGLNEQFF
TRBV5-1	TRBJ2-1	CASSLGQGVPEQFF
TRBV5-4	TRBJ2-1	CASSLDLANNEQFF
TRBV4-1	TRBJ2-1	CASSLGLAGPYEQFF
TRBV19	TRBJ2-1	CASSKLEAPRNEQFF
TRBV19	TRBJ1-2	CASTSGLYYGYTF
TRBV19	TRBJ1-5	CASTLVPSQNQPQHF
TRBV11-2	TRBJ1-2	CASSLSGWSGGYTF
TRBV2	TRBJ1-4	CASKKSGEQTRGVFF
TRBV19	TRBJ1-2	CASSITRQQTPYGYTF
TRBV9	TRBJ2-7	CASSVGGTSGTYEQYF
TRBV25-1	TRBJ2-7	CASSEDEGDRTYEQYF
TRBV27	TRBJ2-3	CASSSPSRTSGSTDTQYF
TRBV27	TRBJ2-1	CASRELLAGDRNEQFF
TRBV12-2	TRBJ1-2	CASRNDDRARSIYGYTF
TRBV29-1	TRBJ1-1	CSVLQGGSNTEAFF
TRBV19	TRBJ2-1	CASSKGLAGANEQFF
TRBV18	TRBJ1-1	CASSPETGGINTEAFF
TRBV6-5	TRBJ2-3	CASSYSIEDTQYF
TRBV18	TRBJ2-7	CASSPRSYEQYF
TRBV9	TRBJ2-2	CASSPLSTGELFF
TRBV4-2	TRBJ2-2	CASSQESDYTGELFF
TRBV5-6	TRBJ1-3	CASSLHRVGNTIYF
TRBV20-1	TRBJ2-3	CSASGRGTQYF
TRBV29-1	TRBJ2-5	CSVVPGTAEPETQYF
TRBV11-2	TRBJ2-7	CASSLEGGQGASYEQYF